The TCR beta chain under discussion was sequenced for a study of blood T cell repertoires in COVID-19. On the study more broadly: PBMCs, B-cell-depleted T cells, or T cells provided the cDNA or gDNA that made up the material.

The CDR3 has 16 residues. Germline trimming cut 2 bases from V and 5 bases from J; bases unmatched to any gene: 7. Germline V lookup: CDR1 PRHDT, CDR2 FYEKMQ (reference sequence). Assay: immunoSEQ multiplex PCR; the TCRdb copy retains only in-frame clones and omits some. The sample lists about 270,000 clones; 70% to 90% were seen once. The sample consisted of PBMCs or T cells enriched from blood (not recorded which). V is TRBV13 and J is TRBJ2-7, with 12 bases that match TRBD2. The sequence derives from a man aged 18 to 30 who had recovered from COVID-19. CDR3 in amino acids: CASSLNRLAGVNEQYF. CDR3 DNA sequence: TGTGCCAGCAGCTTAAACAGACTAGCGGGAGTAAACGAGCAGTACTTC. The full variable domain, rest sourced from reference TRBV13 and TRBJ2-7, is AAGVIQSPRHLIKEKRETATLKCYPIPRHDTVYWYQQGPGQDPQFLISFYEKMQSDKGSIPDRFSAQQFSDYHSELNMSSLELGDSALYFCASSLNRLAGVNEQYFGPGTRLTVT.